Presented here are 27 T cell receptor beta chains from one specimen sequenced in a study of breast tumors, draining lymph nodes, adjacent tissues. TCRdb re-called the multiplex PCR reads through MiXCR, storing one row per CDR3 protein. The sample lists under 75,000 distinct CDR3 sequences; roughly 57% were seen once. Sequencing input: breast tumor tissue. These receptors were taken from a female donor with breast cancer. Some clones in this sample may be carry-over from other donors' samples.

The chain has TRBV11-3 and TRBJ1-5, with D possibly matching TRBD1 (6 bases). V shed 1 base and J shed 2 bases, with 12 bases lying between them. The V gene's germline CDR1 is SGHNT and CDR2 YENEEA. This CDR3 spans 16 amino acids. The CDR3 reads CASSLGVAGGNQPQHF. In DNA form, the CDR3 reads TGTGCCAGCAGCTTAGGGGTGGCAGGGGGCAATCAGCCCCAGCATTTT.

This clonotype was recorded many times. Here the CDR3 reads CASSPDREGTQYF. The DNA for the CDR3 is TGTGCCAGCAGTCCGGACCGGGAGGGGACCCAGTACTTC. This chain joins TRBV6-5 and TRBJ2-5; 8 positions agree with TRBD2. Per germline, CDR1 MNHEY and CDR2 SVGAGI. The length of the CDR3 is 13 residues. V lost 5 bases, J lost 7 bases, and 6 bases stayed unmatched.

A few counts support this clonotype. This sequence joins TRBV29-1 and TRBJ1-1; unclear D gene. The CDR3 totals 13 residues. Trimming cost V 6 bases and J 5 bases, with 16 bases left between them. Germline loops: CDR1 SQVTM, CDR2 ANQGSEA. The CDR3 loop reads CSVYGQARTEAFF. The CDR3 nucleotides are TGCAGCGTGTATGGTCAGGCCCGGACTGAAGCTTTCTTT.

The genes are TRBV6-6 and TRBJ2-7; the D is unclear. This CDR3 is built from 13 residues. CDR1 and CDR2 (germline): MNHNY, SVGAGI (reference sequence). Trimming pared 5 bases from V and 1 base from J, leaving 9 bases between. CDR3 nucleotide sequence: TGTGCCAGCAGTCACTTCGGGTCCTACGAGCAGTACTTC. Protein product: CASSHFGSYEQYF.

This clonotype was recorded many times. The CDR3 DNA sequence: TGTGCCAGCAGTTTTAGCGGGGGCACAGATACGCAGTATTTT. As protein: CASSFSGGTDTQYF. The J gene is TRBJ2-3, the V gene TRBV12-3 or TRBV12-4; TRBD2 matches at 8 bases. Unmatched junction bases numbered 0, after V lost 3 bases and J lost 1 base. The CDR3 has 14 amino acids.

This clonotype occurred many times. A much larger clonotype is one base distant, so this may be a read error. The chain combines TRBV20-1 with TRBJ2-7, with TRBD1 matching over 10 bases. V lost 4 bases, J lost 6 bases, and 9 bases stayed unmatched. Germline CDR1 reads DFQATT; CDR2 reads SNEGSKA (reference sequence). The CDR3 extends over 14 amino acids. Here the CDR3 DNA reads TGCAGTGCTACCGGACAGGGGGAAAGCTCCGAGCAGTACTTC. Protein: CSATGQGESSEQYF.

This clonotype has only one observation. The chain uses TRBV24-1 and TRBJ2-5; perhaps D is TRBD1 or TRBD2 (5 bases each). There are 14 residues in the CDR3. CDR1 is KGHDR, CDR2 SFDVKD, per germline. The V gene lost 5 bases and the J gene lost 0 bases, with 9 bases spanning the gap. CDR3 in amino acids: CATSGVGDQETQYF. The DNA of the CDR3 is TGTGCCACCAGTGGGGTGGGGGACCAAGAGACCCAGTACTTC.

The chain recombines TRBV20-1 with TRBJ2-7; the match to TRBD1 covers 8 bases. Germline CDR1 DFQATT, CDR2 SNEGSKA (reference sequence). The CDR3 is 15 amino acids. V gave up 8 bases and J gave up 5 bases; unmatched junction bases: 17. Written as DNA, the CDR3 is TGCAGTTCTCCCGGTTCGACAGGGACAGGACACGAGCAGTACTTC. The encoded protein is CSSPGSTGTGHEQYF.

This clonotype showed up many times. V usage is TRBV7-8 and J usage is TRBJ1-2; D is undetermined. CDR1 is SGHVS, CDR2 FQNEAQ, per germline. Trimming shortened V by 3 bases and J by 3 bases, and 11 bases separated the two germline ends. This CDR3 comprises 14 residues. The CDR3 DNA reads TGTGCCAGCAGCTTTGAGGCGGGAGACTATGGCTACACCTTC. Translated: CASSFEAGDYGYTF.

The chain joins TRBV5-1 to TRBJ2-7; D not certain. This CDR3 has 13 amino acids. Deletions cut 4 bases from V and 3 bases from J, with 11 bases between. Germline V lookup: CDR1 SGHRS, CDR2 YFSETQ. The CDR3 region has the DNA TGCGCCAGCAGCCAGTTAGACGGCTACGAGCAGTACTTC. As protein: CASSQLDGYEQYF.

This clonotype was detected ten times or more. The chain has TRBV6-4 and TRBJ1-2, with 7 bases that match TRBD1. Germline trimming cut 4 bases from V and 8 bases from J; bases unmatched to any gene: 7. CDR1 MRHNA and CDR2 SNTAGT come from the germline V gene. This CDR3 is 13 amino acids long. The CDR3 sequence: CASSARQGEGYTF. DNA of the CDR3: TGTGCCAGCAGTGCCCGACAGGGAGAGGGCTACACCTTC.

This clonotype occurred a few times. This chain connects TRBV19 to TRBJ1-5; TRBD1 matches at 8 bases. From germline, CDR1 is LNHDA and CDR2 SQIVND (reference sequence). This CDR3 contains 15 residues. Germline trimming cut 5 bases from V and 7 bases from J; bases unmatched to any gene: 10. CDR3 sequence: CASSAGQGYEQPQHF. The CDR3 nucleotides are TGTGCCAGTAGTGCTGGACAGGGCTACGAGCAGCCCCAGCATTTT.

The V call is TRBV2, the J call TRBJ1-4, with 7 bases identical to TRBD1. The ends lost 5 bases at V and 3 bases at J; junction bases unmatched: 9. The length of the CDR3 is 16 residues. Germline CDR1 SNHLY, CDR2 FYNNEI. The CDR3 nucleotides are TGTGCCAGCAGTTTACAGGGGAATGGAGCTAATGAAAAACTGTTTTTT. Translating it yields CASSLQGNGANEKLFF.

The chain has TRBV2 and TRBJ2-3; D not resolved. This CDR3 is built from 14 residues. Germline lookup yields CDR1 SNHLY and CDR2 FYNNEI. The V end lost 8 bases, the J end lost 1 base, and 13 bases lay between the germline ends. CDR3 DNA: TGTGCCAGCTATCAGTGGTACCGCACAGATACGCAGTATTTT. Its protein is CASYQWYRTDTQYF.

This clonotype appeared many times. The V call is TRBV2, the J call TRBJ2-2, with D possibly matching TRBD2 (7 bases). V gave up 6 bases and J gave up 6 bases, with 14 bases separating them. The CDR3 length is 14 residues. Germline CDR1 and CDR2: SNHLY and FYNNEI. In DNA, the CDR3 is TGTGCCAGCAGCTACGTCGGGGGGCCCGGGGAGCTGTTTTTT. Residues: CASSYVGGPGELFF.

CDR3 region: CASSLDPGVRSEKLFF. The CDR3 DNA reads TGCGCCAGCAGCTTGGATCCGGGGGTACGGAGTGAAAAACTGTTTTTT. The chain combines TRBV5-1 with TRBJ1-4; possibly TRBD1 for D (5 bases). Germline CDR1 SGHRS, CDR2 YFSETQ. V was pared by 0 bases and J by 7 bases, with 16 bases between. This CDR3 is built from 16 residues.

This clonotype was observed a few times. This chain joins TRBV11-2 and TRBJ1-2; no clear D. The V and J ends lost 5 bases and 5 bases respectively, with 9 bases between them. Germline loops: CDR1 SGHAT, CDR2 FQNNGV. The CDR3 extends over 12 amino acids. The CDR3 DNA reads as TGTGCCAGCAGCCGCGAGAAATATGGCTACACCTTC. It encodes CASSREKYGYTF.

Concerning this clonotype itself: A much larger clone lies one base from this, so it may be a read error. This sequence joins TRBV27 and TRBJ1-2; D is perhaps TRBD1 (5 bases). The V gene's germline CDR1 is MNHEY and CDR2 SMNVEV (reference sequence). CDR3 length equals 14 residues. The CDR3 bases are TGTGCCAGCAGTTTAGCGGGGTCGAGGGGTGGCTGCACCTTC. Translating gives CASSLAGSRGGCTF.

This clonotype was recorded many times. The chain recombines TRBV6-1 with TRBJ1-3; D is undetermined. The CDR3 contains 13 residues. V was trimmed by 6 bases and J by 0 bases, leaving 6 bases between them. Per the germline V gene, CDR1 is MNHNS and CDR2 is SASEGT. CDR3 bases: TGTGCCAGCAGGACTTTCTCTGGAAACACCATATATTTT. Its translation is CASRTFSGNTIYF.

Worth noting for this clonotype: This may be a read error: a much more frequent sequence differs by one nucleotide. This chain connects TRBV20-1 to TRBJ1-2; D may be TRBD1 (6 bases). Germline CDR1 is DFQATT and CDR2 is SNEGSKA (reference sequence). The CDR3 runs to 12 residues. V lost 5 bases and J 12 bases, leaving 19 bases between the germline ends. The CDR3 loop is CSASRQDFGNTF. In DNA form, the CDR3 reads TGCAGTGCTTCAAGACAGGACTTTGGAAACACCTTC.

This clonotype was seen ten or more times. V and J are TRBV28 and TRBJ1-5, with 7 bases lining up with TRBD1. The CDR3 runs to 14 residues. In germline, CDR1 is MDHEN, CDR2 SYDVKM. V shed 5 bases, J shed 4 bases, and the junction held 5 bases outside the gene matches. This CDR3 reads CASSADRFNQPQHF. The CDR3 DNA reads as TGTGCCAGCAGTGCGGACAGGTTTAATCAGCCCCAGCATTTT.

V is TRBV10-3 and J is TRBJ2-7, with D tentatively TRBD2 (5 bases). Per germline, CDR1 ENHRY and CDR2 SYGVKD. V was clipped by 10 bases and J by 5 bases, with 18 bases between them. This CDR3 has 13 residues. The CDR3 nucleotides are TGTGCCAGCACGGACTCCCCGCGCCACGAGCAGTACTTC. Translation: CASTDSPRHEQYF.

The genes are TRBV5-1 and TRBJ1-4, with TRBD1 matching over 7 bases. The CDR3 totals 15 residues. CDR1 and CDR2 from the germline V gene are SGHRS and YFSETQ. V trimming: 4 bases; J trimming: 4 bases; junction bases outside the gene matches: 7. CDR3 coding DNA: TGCGCCAGCAGCACGGGACAGTTCAGTAATGAAAAACTGTTTTTT. Translated: CASSTGQFSNEKLFF.

The sample holds a few counts of this clonotype. The chain is built from TRBV7-9 and TRBJ2-2, with D perhaps matching TRBD1 (5 bases). In germline, CDR1 is SEHNR, CDR2 FQNEAQ (reference sequence). CDR3 length: 14 amino acids. Deletions cut 4 bases from V and 6 bases from J, with 12 bases between. The CDR3 reads CASSSTTEAGELFF. CDR3 in DNA: TGTGCCAGCAGCTCGACGACAGAAGCCGGGGAGCTGTTTTTT.

Turning to this clonotype: Sequence at one end of the junction differs from germline and may be a read error. The genes are TRBV12-3 or TRBV12-4 and TRBJ1-6, with TRBD1 matching 8 bases. The CDR3 covers 14 residues. CDR3 loop: CASRLDRENSPPHF. DNA for the CDR3: TGTGCCAGCAGACTGGACAGGGAGAATTCACCCCCCCACTTT.

The sample holds many counts of this clonotype. The gene calls are TRBV27 and TRBJ2-7, with TRBD1 matching over 8 bases. V lost 6 bases and J lost 2; bases outside the gene matches: 3. CDR3 length: 13 residues. In germline, CDR1 is MNHEY, CDR2 SMNVEV (reference sequence). CDR3 sequence: CASRAGGPYEQYF. In nucleotides, the CDR3 is TGTGCCAGCAGGGCAGGGGGCCCCTACGAGCAGTACTTC.

This clonotype was observed at least ten times. This sequence joins TRBV24-1 and TRBJ2-3; the D gene is possibly TRBD1 (6 bases). The CDR3 loop spans 15 amino acids. The V end was cut by 2 bases, the J end by 5 bases, with 13 bases between. Germline CDR1 is KGHDR and CDR2 is SFDVKD. In nucleotides, the CDR3 is TGTGCCACCAGTGATTCTAGGACAGAAGGAGATACGCAGTATTTT. It specifies CATSDSRTEGDTQYF.